This TCR beta chain was recorded in a study of metastatic and nonmetastatic thyroid tumors. Study at large: The comparison covered peripheral blood and tumor or nodule tissue in malignant and benign thyroid patients.

Overall study results and limits: For both blood and tumor, malignant thyroid tumors reportedly showed significantly higher TCR beta diversity than benign nodules did.

As handled by the study authors: A classifier of distant metastasis in papillary thyroid cancer was built from CDR3 differences (across clinicopathological groups). TCRdb ran MiXCR on the PCR reads. The V and J calls shown here were made by TCRdb, not taken from the authors' results. The table lists roughly 3,000 clones, 35% of them singletons. This clone was found a few times. Its antigen remains unknown. No patient received treatment before thyroid surgery. The TCR sequence derives from a male donor with papillary thyroid cancer or a benign thyroid nodule (not recorded which). Some clones in this sample may be carry-over from other donors' samples. Sequenced: adjacent normal tissue.

CDR3 in amino acids: CASSIGYEQYF. For the CDR3, the DNA is TGTGCCAGCAGTATCGGGTACGAGCAGTACTTC. This chain joins TRBV12-3 or TRBV12-4 and TRBJ2-7; D gene uncertain. The CDR3 runs 11 residues. Trimming stripped 5 bases from V and 4 bases from J, with 6 bases between.